This T cell receptor beta chain was found in a study of response to subunit inactivated influenza vaccine. General study findings and limits: Only a handful of new T cells, the authors suggested, are recruited with each seasonal influenza vaccination.

TCRdb re-called the RT-PCR reads with MiXCR, one entry per CDR3 protein. The sample yields under 800,000 distinct CDR3 sequences, 11% to 15% seen once. The germline V and J ends were trimmed by 0 bases and 3 bases, with 7 bases remaining between them. The germline V gene has CDR1 SGHRS and CDR2 YFSETQ. The length of the CDR3 is 14 residues. The table lists this clonotype with many counts. Antigen unknown. This TCR came from a man aged 45-65 years who received an inactivated influenza vaccine. Material: PBMCs from blood, obtained 14 to 15 days before vaccination. This chain connects TRBV5-1 to TRBJ2-1; D gene unclear. CDR3 DNA sequence: TGCGCCAGCAGCTTGGAAGGGTTCTACAATGAGCAGTTCTTC. Its protein is CASSLEGFYNEQFF.